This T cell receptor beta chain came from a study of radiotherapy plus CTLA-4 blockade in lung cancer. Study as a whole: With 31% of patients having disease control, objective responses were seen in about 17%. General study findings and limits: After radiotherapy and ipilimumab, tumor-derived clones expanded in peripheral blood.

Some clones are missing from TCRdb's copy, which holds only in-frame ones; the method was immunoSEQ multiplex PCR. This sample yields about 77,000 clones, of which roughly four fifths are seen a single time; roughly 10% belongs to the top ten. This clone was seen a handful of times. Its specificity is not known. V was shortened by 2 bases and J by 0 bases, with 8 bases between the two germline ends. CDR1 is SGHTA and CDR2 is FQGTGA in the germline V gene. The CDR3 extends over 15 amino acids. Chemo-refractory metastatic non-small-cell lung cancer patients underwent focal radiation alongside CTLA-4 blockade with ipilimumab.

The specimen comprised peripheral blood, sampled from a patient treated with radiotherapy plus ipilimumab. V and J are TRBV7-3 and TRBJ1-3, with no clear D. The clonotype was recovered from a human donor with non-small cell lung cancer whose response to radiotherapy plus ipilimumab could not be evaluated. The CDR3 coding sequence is TGTGCCAGCAGCTTAGTTGGAGACTCTGGAAACACCATATATTTT. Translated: CASSLVGDSGNTIYF.